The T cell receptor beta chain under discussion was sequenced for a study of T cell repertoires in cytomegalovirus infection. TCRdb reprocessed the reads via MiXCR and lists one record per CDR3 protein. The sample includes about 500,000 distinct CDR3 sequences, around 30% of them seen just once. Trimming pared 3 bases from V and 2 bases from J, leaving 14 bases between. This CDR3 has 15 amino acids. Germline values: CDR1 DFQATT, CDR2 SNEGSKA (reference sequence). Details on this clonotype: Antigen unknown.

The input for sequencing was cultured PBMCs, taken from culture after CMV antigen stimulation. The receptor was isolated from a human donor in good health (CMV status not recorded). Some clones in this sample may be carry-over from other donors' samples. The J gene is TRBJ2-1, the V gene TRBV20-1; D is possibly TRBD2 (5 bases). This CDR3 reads CSASLRRAAYNEQFF. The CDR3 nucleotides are TGCAGTGCTAGTCTCCGTCGAGCGGCCTACAATGAGCAGTTCTTC.